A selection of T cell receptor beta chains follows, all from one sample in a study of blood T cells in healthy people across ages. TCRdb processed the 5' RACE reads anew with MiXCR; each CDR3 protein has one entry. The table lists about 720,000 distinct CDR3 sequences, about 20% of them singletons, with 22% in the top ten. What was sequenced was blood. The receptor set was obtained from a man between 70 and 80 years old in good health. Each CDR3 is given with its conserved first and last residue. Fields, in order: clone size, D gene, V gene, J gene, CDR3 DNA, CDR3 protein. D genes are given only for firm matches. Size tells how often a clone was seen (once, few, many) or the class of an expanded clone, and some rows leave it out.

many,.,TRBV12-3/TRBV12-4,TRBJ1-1,TGTGCCAGCGGCGGCCCCTATTCTTCTGAAGCTTTCTTT,CASGGPYSSEAFF
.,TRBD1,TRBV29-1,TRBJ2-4,TGCAGCGCCTACAGGGGTGCCAAAAACATTCAGTACTTC,CSAYRGAKNIQYF
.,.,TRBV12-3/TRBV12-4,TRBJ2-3,TGTGCCAGCAGTTTGTGGTCCGACACAGATACGCAGTATTTT,CASSLWSDTDTQYF
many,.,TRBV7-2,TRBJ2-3,TGTGCCAGCAGCTTGCCCACAGATACGCAGTATTTT,CASSLPTDTQYF
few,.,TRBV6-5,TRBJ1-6,TGTGCCAGCAGTTACGATGGCAGCCGAGGTTCACCCCTCCACTTT,CASSYDGSRGSPLHF
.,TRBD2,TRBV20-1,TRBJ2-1,TGCAGTGCTAGAGATAGGGCGCGGGGGTACAATGAGCAGTTCTTC,CSARDRARGYNEQFF
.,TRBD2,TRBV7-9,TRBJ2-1,TGTGCCAGCAGCGCTCCCGGGACTAGCAGGTCCTGGACTCAGTTCTTC,CASSAPGTSRSWTQFF
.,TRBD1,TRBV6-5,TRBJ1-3,TGTGCCAGCAGTTACTCGGGACAGGGTTGGGGGGCTGGAAACACCATATATTTT,CASSYSGQGWGAGNTIYF
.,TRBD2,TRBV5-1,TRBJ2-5,TGCGCCAGCAGCACTAACAGCGGGGCGAACCAAGAGACCCAGTACTTC,CASSTNSGANQETQYF
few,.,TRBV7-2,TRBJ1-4,TGTGCCAGCAGCACCATGTCAACTAATGAAAAGCTGTTTTTT,CASSTMSTNEKLFF
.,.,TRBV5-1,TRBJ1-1,TGCGCCAGCAGCTTGGGGGTTGGGGCAATGAACACTGAAGCTTTCTTT,CASSLGVGAMNTEAFF
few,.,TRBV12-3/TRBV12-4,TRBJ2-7,TGTGCCAGCAGTTTAACTAGGCGGGGCGAGCAGTACTTC,CASSLTRRGEQYF
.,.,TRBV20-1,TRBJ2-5,TGCAGTGCTAGACCTCCGCTGAGCGTACAAGAGACCCAGTACTTC,CSARPPLSVQETQYF
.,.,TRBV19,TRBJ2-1,TGTGCCAGTAGTATAGACCGGCGGGCCTCCTACAATGAGCAGTTCTTC,CASSIDRRASYNEQFF
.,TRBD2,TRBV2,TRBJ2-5,TGTGCCAGCAGTTCACTAGCGGGAGGGATTGAGACCCAGTACTTC,CASSSLAGGIETQYF
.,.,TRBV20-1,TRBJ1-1,TGCAGTGCTAGAGATTTGGGGAGGGGACTAATGAACACTGAAGCTTTCTTT,CSARDLGRGLMNTEAFF